Presented here are 9 T cell receptor beta chains from one specimen sequenced in a study of cytomegalovirus exposure and HLA in healthy donors. The PCR employed 60 Vbeta primers together with 13 Jbeta primers. Sequenced by immunoSEQ multiplex PCR; TCRdb stores in-frame clones only, minus some. Of approximately 51,000 clones in the sample, 72% were seen once. Sequencing used PBMCs. The receptors derive from a man aged 25-40 years in good health and CMV-seronegative.

This clone was detected a few times. The rearrangement joins TRBV10-3 to TRBJ1-1, with 10 bases fitting TRBD1. Germline V gives CDR1 ENHRY, CDR2 SYGVKD. V lost 5 bases and J lost 4; bases outside the gene matches: 7. This CDR3 has 15 residues. The CDR3 loop is CAISSTGGGTTEAFF. DNA of the CDR3: TGTGCCATCAGTTCGACAGGGGGCGGGACCACTGAAGCTTTCTTT.

The chain recombines TRBV5-1 with TRBJ2-5; a possible D gene is TRBD2 (6 bases). The CDR3 is made up of 14 amino acids. Between the trimmed V and J ends, which lost 5 bases and 5 bases, there was a span of 16 bases. Germline V gives CDR1 SGHRS, CDR2 YFSETQ. The CDR3 nucleotides read TGCGCCAGCAGTAGGATCGGGAGCCGGGAGACCCAGTACTTC. Its protein is CASSRIGSRETQYF.

The gene calls are TRBV6-1 and TRBJ1-2; D ambiguous. The V end lost 3 bases, the J end lost 8 bases, and 10 bases lay between the germline ends. This CDR3 is built from 12 residues. CDR1 and CDR2 (germline): MNHNS, SASEGT. The CDR3 coding sequence is TGTGCCAGCAGTGATCCCCAGCGCGGCTACACCTTC. This codes for CASSDPQRGYTF.

As DNA, the CDR3 is TGTGCCAGCAGTGGGACTAGCGGGGACCTCGGCCTCGAGCAGTACTTC. It is translated as CASSGTSGDLGLEQYF. V gene TRBV7-8 combines with J gene TRBJ2-7, with 13 positions matching TRBD2. Germline CDR1 SGHVS, CDR2 FQNEAQ. With V trimmed by 6 bases and J by 6 bases, 11 bases remained unmatched. The CDR3 runs to 16 residues.

This clone was found a few times. This chain joins TRBV28 and TRBJ2-2, with a weak D call TRBD2 (6 bases). Germline V gene sequence: CDR1 MDHEN, CDR2 SYDVKM. There are 16 residues in the CDR3. V gave up 4 bases and J gave up 1 base, with 13 bases separating them. The CDR3 coding sequence is TGTGCCAGCAGTTCATTGGGGACTCTGAACACCGGGGAGCTGTTTTTT. Translating it yields CASSSLGTLNTGELFF.

About this clone itself: Relative to the germline gene, one junction end is altered; a read error may explain this. This sequence joins TRBV30 and TRBJ1-1; 7 nucleotides agree with TRBD1. CDR1 is GTSNPN and CDR2 is SVGIG in the germline V gene (reference sequence). The CDR3 runs to 13 residues. CDR3 DNA sequence: TGTACCTGGAGCAAGGCACAGGGGCATGAAGCTTTCTTT. As protein: CTWSKAQGHEAFF.

The V gene is TRBV15, the J gene TRBJ2-3; TRBD1 might be the D (6 bases). The CDR3 extends over 15 amino acids. Germline V gene lookup returns CDR1 LNHNV and CDR2 YYDKDF (reference sequence). The V end was cut by 4 bases, the J end by 4 bases, with 15 bases between. The CDR3 loop reads CATSKQGGLADTQYF. CDR3 nucleotide sequence: TGTGCCACCAGCAAACAGGGTGGGCTCGCAGATACGCAGTATTTT.

In its sample, this clone was seen a few times. One end of the junction fails to match germline, which may point to a read error. The chain couples TRBV6-5 to TRBJ2-3; TRBD2 agrees at 8 bases. The CDR3 sequence is 13 residues long. The germline V gene encodes CDR1 MNHEY and CDR2 SVGAGI. The CDR3 protein is CASRPDPGTSEHF. The CDR3 DNA sequence: TGTGCCAGCAGACCCGACCCCGGGACTAGTGAGCATTTT.

CDR3 sequence (DNA): TGTGCCAGCAGCTTGTCTAGCGGGAGTTCTGGCACAGATACGCAGTATTTT. It encodes CASSLSSGSSGTDTQYF. The gene calls are TRBV5-4 and TRBJ2-3; 10 bases match TRBD2. The CDR3 consists of 17 residues. V was clipped by 1 base and J by 1 base; unmatched bases: 6. CDR1 and CDR2 from the germline V gene are SGHNT and YYREEE (reference sequence).